This T cell receptor (beta chain) was recorded in a study of blood T cell repertoires in COVID-19. Cohorts were assigned according to the clinical history that participants reported. The CDR3 is 13 residues long. V was clipped by 7 bases and J by 1 base; unmatched bases: 5. The germline V gene encodes CDR1 DFQATT and CDR2 SNEGSKA (reference sequence). Assay: immunoSEQ multiplex PCR; the TCRdb copy retains only in-frame clones and omits some. The sample has a few hundred thousand clones; 90% are singletons. The sequence came from a man aged 25-45 years who had been exposed to COVID-19. Source material: PBMCs or T cells enriched from blood (not recorded which). The chain links TRBV20-1 to TRBJ2-3, with 7 bases that match TRBD2. CDR3 protein: CSGSLAGTDTQYF. The CDR3 DNA is TGCAGTGGTAGTCTAGCGGGCACAGATACGCAGTATTTT.